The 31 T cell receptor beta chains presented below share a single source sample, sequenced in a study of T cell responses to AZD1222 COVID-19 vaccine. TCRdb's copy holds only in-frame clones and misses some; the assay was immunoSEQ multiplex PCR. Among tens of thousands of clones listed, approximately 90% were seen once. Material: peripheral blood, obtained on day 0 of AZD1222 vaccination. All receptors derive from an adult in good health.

CDR3 sequence reads: CASSLLVGELFF. CDR3 nucleotides: TGTGCCAGCAGTTTGTTGGTTGGGGAGCTGTTTTTT. V usage is TRBV28 and J usage is TRBJ2-2; D remains ambiguous. Germline loops: CDR1 MDHEN, CDR2 SYDVKM. The CDR3 loop spans 12 amino acids. Trimming removed 3 bases at V and 8 bases at J, with 7 bases between.

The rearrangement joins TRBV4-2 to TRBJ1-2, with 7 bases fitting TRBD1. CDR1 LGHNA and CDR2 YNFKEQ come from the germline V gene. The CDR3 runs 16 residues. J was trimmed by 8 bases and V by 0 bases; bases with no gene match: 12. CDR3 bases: TGTGCCAGCAGCCAAGATCCTGGGACAGTGGGCGGGGGCTACACCTTC. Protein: CASSQDPGTVGGGYTF.

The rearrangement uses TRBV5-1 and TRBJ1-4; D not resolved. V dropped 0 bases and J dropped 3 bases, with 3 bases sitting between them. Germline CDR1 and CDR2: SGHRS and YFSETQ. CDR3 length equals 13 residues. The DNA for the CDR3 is TGCGCCAGCAGCTTGGCTTCTAATGAAAAACTGTTTTTT. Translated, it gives CASSLASNEKLFF.

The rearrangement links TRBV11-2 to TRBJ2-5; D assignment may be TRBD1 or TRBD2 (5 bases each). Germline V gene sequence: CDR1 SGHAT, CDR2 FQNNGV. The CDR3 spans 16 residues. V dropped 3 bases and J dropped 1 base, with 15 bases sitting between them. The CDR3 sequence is CASSFVGTDVQETQYF. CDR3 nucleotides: TGTGCCAGCAGCTTCGTAGGGACGGATGTCCAAGAGACCCAGTACTTC.

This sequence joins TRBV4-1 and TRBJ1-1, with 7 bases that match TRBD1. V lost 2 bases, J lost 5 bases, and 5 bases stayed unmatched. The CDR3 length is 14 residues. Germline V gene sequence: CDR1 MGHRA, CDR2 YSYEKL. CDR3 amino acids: CASSQPTGRTEAFF. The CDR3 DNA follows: TGCGCCAGCAGCCAACCGACAGGGAGAACTGAAGCTTTCTTT.

CDR3: CASSLGGSSQETQYF. As DNA, the CDR3 is TGTGCCAGCAGCTTAGGCGGGTCCTCTCAAGAGACCCAGTACTTC. The genes are TRBV7-2 and TRBJ2-5; TRBD2 is a possible D gene (5 bases). Trimming removed 1 base at V and 2 bases at J, with 11 bases between. Germline CDR1 SGHTA, CDR2 FQGNSA. CDR3 length equals 15 residues.

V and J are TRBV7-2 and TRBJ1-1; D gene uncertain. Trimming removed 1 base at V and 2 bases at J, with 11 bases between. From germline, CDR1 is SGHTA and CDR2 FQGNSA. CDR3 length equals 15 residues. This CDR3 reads CASSLETAYNTEAFF. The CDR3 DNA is TGTGCCAGCAGCTTAGAAACGGCCTATAACACTGAAGCTTTCTTT.

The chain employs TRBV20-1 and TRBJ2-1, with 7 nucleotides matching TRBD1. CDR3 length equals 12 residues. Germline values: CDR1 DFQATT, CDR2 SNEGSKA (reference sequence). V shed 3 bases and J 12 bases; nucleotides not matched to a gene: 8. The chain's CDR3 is CSASDRVYGQFF. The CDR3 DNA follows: TGCAGTGCTAGTGACAGGGTATACGGGCAGTTCTTC.

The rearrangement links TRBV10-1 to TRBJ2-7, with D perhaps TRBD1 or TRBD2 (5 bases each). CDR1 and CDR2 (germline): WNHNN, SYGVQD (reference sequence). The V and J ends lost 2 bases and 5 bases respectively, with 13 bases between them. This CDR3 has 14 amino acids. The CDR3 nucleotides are TGCGCCAGCAGTGAGGGCAGGGTGAGGGACGAGCAGTACTTC. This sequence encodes CASSEGRVRDEQYF.

The CDR3: CASSFETANEKLFF. The CDR3 DNA reads as TGTGCCAGCAGCTTTGAAACAGCAAATGAAAAACTGTTTTTT. V usage is TRBV5-8 and J usage is TRBJ1-4, with D uncertain. This CDR3 region has 14 residues. Per germline, CDR1 SGHTS and CDR2 YDEGEE. Trimming cost V 2 bases and J 5 bases, with 10 bases left between them.

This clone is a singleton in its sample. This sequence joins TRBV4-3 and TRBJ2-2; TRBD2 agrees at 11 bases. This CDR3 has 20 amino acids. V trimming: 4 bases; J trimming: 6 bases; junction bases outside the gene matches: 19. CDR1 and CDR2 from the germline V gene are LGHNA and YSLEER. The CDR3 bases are TGCGCCAGCAGCCGTTCCGGGACTAGCGGCATATTTGGGGAGGCCGGGGAGCTGTTTTTT. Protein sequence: CASSRSGTSGIFGEAGELFF.

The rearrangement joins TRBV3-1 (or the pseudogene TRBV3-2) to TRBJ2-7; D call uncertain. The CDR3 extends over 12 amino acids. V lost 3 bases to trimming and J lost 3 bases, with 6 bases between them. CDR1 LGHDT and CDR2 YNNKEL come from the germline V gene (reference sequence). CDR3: CASSQAYYEQYF. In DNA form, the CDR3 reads TGTGCCAGCAGCCAGGCATACTACGAGCAGTACTTC.

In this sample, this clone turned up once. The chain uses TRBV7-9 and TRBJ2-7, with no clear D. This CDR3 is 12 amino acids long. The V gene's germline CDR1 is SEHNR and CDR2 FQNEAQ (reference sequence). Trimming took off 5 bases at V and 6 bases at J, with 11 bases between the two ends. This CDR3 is CASSPAGFEQYF. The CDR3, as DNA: TGTGCCAGCAGCCCCGCCGGATTCGAGCAGTACTTC.

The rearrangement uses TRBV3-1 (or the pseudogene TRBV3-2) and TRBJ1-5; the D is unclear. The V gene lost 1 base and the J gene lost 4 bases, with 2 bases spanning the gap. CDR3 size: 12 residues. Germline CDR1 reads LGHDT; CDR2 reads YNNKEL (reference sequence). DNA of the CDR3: TGTGCCAGCAGCCAAGGAAATCAGCCCCAGCATTTT. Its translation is CASSQGNQPQHF.

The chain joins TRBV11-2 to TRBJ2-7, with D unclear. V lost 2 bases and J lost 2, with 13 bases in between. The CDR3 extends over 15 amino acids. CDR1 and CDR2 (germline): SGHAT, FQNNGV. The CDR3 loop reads CASSLTYSEAYEQYF. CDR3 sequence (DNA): TGTGCCAGCAGCTTAACGTACAGTGAAGCCTACGAGCAGTACTTC.

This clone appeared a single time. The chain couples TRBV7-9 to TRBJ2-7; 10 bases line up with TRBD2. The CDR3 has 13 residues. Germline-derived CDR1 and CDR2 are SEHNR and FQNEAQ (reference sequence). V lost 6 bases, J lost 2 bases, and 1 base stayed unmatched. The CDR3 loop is CASRLAGTYEQYF. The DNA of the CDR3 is TGTGCCAGCAGACTAGCGGGGACCTACGAGCAGTACTTC.

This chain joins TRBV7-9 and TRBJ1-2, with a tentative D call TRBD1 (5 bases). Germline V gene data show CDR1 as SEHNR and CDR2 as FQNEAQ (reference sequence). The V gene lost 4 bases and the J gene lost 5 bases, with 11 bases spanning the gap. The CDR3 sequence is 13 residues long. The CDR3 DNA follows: TGTGCCAGCAGCTCCCGGGGGACGTATGGCTACACCTTC. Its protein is CASSSRGTYGYTF. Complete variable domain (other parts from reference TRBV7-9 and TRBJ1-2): DTGVSQNPRHKITKRGQNVTFRCDPISEHNRLYWYRQTLGQGPEFLTYFQNEAQLEKSRLLSDRFSAERPKGSFSTLEIQRTEQGDSAMYLCASSSRGTYGYTFGSGTRLTVV.

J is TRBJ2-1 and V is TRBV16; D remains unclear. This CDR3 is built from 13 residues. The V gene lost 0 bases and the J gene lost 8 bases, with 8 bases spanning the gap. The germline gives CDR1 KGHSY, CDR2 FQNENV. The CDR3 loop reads CASSQSEFDEQFF. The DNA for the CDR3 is TGTGCCAGCAGCCAATCTGAGTTTGATGAGCAGTTCTTC.

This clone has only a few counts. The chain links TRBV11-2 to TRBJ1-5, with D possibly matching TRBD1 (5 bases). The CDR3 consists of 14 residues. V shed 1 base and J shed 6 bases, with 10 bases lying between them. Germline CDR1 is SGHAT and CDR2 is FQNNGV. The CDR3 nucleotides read TGTGCCAGCAGCTTAGGGGGGGGGAGTCAGCCCCAGCATTTT. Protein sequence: CASSLGGGSQPQHF.

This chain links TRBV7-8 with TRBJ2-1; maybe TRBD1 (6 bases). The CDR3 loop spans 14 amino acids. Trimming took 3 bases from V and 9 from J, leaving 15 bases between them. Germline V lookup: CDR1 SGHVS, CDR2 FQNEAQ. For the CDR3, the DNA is TGTGCCAGCAGCTTCCCGACAGGCGACGGTGAGCAGTTCTTC. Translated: CASSFPTGDGEQFF.

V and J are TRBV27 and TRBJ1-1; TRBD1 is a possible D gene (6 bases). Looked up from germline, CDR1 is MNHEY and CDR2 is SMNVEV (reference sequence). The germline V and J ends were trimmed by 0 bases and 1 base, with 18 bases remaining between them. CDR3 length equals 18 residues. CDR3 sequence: CASSLSAGVSRRNTEAFF. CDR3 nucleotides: TGTGCCAGCAGTTTATCGGCAGGGGTTAGTCGGAGGAACACTGAAGCTTTCTTT.

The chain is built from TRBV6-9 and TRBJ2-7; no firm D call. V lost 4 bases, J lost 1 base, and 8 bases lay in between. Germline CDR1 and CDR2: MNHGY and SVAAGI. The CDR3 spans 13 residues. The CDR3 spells CASSSRDSYEQYF. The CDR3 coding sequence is TGTGCCAGCAGTTCCCGTGATTCCTACGAGCAGTACTTC.

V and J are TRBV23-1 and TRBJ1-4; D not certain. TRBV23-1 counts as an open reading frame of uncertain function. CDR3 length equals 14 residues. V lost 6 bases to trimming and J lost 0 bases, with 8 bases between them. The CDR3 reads CASSPGATNEKLFF. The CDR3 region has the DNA TGCGCCAGCAGCCCAGGTGCAACTAATGAAAAACTGTTTTTT.

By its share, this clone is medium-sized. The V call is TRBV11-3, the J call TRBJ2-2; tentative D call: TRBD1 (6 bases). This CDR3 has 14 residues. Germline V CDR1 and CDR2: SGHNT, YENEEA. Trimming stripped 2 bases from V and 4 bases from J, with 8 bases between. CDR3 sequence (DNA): TGTGCCAGCAGCTTACGAGGGGGCACCGGGGAGCTGTTTTTT. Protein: CASSLRGGTGELFF.

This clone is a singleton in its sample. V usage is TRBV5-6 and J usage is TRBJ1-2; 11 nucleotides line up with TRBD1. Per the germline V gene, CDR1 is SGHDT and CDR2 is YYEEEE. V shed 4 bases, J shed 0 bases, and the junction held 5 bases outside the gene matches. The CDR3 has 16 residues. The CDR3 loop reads CASSPGTGGANYGYTF. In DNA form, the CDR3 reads TGTGCCAGCAGCCCAGGGACAGGGGGAGCTAACTATGGCTACACCTTC.

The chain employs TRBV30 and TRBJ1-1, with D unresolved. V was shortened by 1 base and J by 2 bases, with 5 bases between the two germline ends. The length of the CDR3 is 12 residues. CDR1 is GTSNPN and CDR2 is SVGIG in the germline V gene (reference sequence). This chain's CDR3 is CAWSEANTEAFF. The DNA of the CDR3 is TGTGCCTGGAGTGAGGCAAACACTGAAGCTTTCTTT.

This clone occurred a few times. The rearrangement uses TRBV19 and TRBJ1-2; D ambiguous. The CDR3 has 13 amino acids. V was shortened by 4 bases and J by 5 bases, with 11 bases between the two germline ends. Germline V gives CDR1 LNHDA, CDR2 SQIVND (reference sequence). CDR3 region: CASSTAPDYGYTF. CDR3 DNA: TGTGCCAGTAGTACAGCCCCGGATTATGGCTACACCTTC.

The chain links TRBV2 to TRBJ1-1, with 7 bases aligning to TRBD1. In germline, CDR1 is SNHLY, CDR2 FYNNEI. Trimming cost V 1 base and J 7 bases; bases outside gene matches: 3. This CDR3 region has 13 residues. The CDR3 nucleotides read TGTGCCAGCAGTGAAGTCCAGGGGGGTGAAGCTTTCTTT. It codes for CASSEVQGGEAFF. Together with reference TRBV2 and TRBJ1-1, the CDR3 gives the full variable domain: EPEVTQTPSHQVTQMGQEVILRCVPISNHLYFYWYRQILGQKVEFLVSFYNNEISEKSEIFDDQFSVERPDGSNFTLKIRSTKLEDSAMYFCASSEVQGGEAFFGQGTRLTVV.

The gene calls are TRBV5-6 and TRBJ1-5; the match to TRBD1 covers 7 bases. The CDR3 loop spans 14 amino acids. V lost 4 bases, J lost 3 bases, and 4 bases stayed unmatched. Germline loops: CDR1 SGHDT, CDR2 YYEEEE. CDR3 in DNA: TGTGCCAGCAGCGCGACAGGGAACAATCAGCCCCAGCATTTT. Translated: CASSATGNNQPQHF.

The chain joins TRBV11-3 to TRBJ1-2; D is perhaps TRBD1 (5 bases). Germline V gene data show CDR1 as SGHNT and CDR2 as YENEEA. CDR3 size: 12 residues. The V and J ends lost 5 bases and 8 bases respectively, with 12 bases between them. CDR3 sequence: CASSPVTGGYTF. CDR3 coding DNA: TGTGCCAGCAGCCCGGTCACAGGCGGCTACACCTTC.

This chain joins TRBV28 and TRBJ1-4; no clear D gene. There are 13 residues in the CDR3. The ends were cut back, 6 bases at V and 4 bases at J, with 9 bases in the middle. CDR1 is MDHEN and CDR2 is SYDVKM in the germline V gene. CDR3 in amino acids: CASRGGINEKLFF. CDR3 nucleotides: TGTGCCAGCAGGGGAGGGATTAATGAAAAACTGTTTTTT.